The rows below give T cell receptor beta chains drawn from one sample of a study of OX40 agonist ivuxolimab in advanced cancers. The repertoire was sequenced with immunoSEQ multiplex PCR; TCRdb's copy has only in-frame clones and lacks some. The table records 70,000 to 95,000 clones, about 92% of them present only once. The starting material was CD4+ or CD8+ T cells sorted from blood, obtained in a trial of the OX40 agonist ivuxolimab. These receptors all come from an adult with an advanced solid tumor such as melanoma, head and neck, liver or kidney cancer. CDR3s include the opening cysteine and the closing phenylalanine or tryptophan. Each record gives: D gene, J gene, V gene, clone size, CDR3 protein, CDR3 DNA. A D gene is named only where the DNA matches it firmly. For some rows the clone size is stated as once, few or many, or as a class when expanded; others skip it.

TRBD1	TRBJ1-2	TRBV6-1	NA	CASSALGQAHGYTF	TGTGCCAGCAGTGCCCTAGGACAGGCCCATGGCTACACCTTC
NA	TRBJ1-5	TRBV11-3	NA	CASSGQGGNQPQHF	TGTGCCAGCAGCGGTCAGGGCGGTAATCAGCCCCAGCATTTT
NA	TRBJ1-5	TRBV27	NA	CASSLSRRNQPQHF	TGTGCCAGCAGTTTATCTCGTCGAAATCAGCCCCAGCATTTT
NA	TRBJ1-1	TRBV19	NA	CASSKQGYEAFF	TGTGCCAGTAGTAAACAGGGCTATGAAGCTTTCTTT
TRBD1	TRBJ1-4	TRBV5-1	NA	CASSPGTANTNEKLFF	TGCGCCAGCAGCCCGGGGACAGCCAACACTAATGAAAAACTGTTTTTT
NA	TRBJ1-2	TRBV30	NA	CAWSPRAGRNNYGYTF	TGTGCCTGGAGCCCCCGGGCAGGACGCAATAACTATGGCTACACCTTC
TRBD1	TRBJ1-1	TRBV6-5	NA	CASSYSRQGARTEAFF	TGTGCCAGCAGTTACTCGAGACAGGGGGCACGCACTGAAGCTTTCTTT
TRBD1	TRBJ2-7	TRBV20-1	NA	CSSDRVHEQYF	TGCAGTTCGGACAGGGTCCACGAGCAGTACTTC
TRBD1	TRBJ1-1	TRBV9	few	CASSVGHRGLAEAFF	TGTGCCAGCAGCGTAGGACACAGGGGATTGGCTGAAGCTTTCTTT
TRBD1	TRBJ1-3	TRBV28	NA	CASRAGTVGSGNTIYF	TGTGCCAGCAGGGCGGGGACAGTCGGCTCTGGAAACACCATATATTTT
NA	TRBJ1-2	TRBV7-9	NA	CASSLDRVSYGYTF	TGTGCCAGCAGCTTAGACAGGGTGTCCTATGGCTACACCTTC
NA	TRBJ2-7	TRBV14	NA	CASSRVGSYEQYF	TGTGCCAGCAGCCGTGTGGGGTCCTACGAGCAGTACTTC
NA	TRBJ1-6	TRBV30	NA	CAWSVYGAETLHF	TGTGCCTGGAGTGTATACGGTGCGGAGACCCTCCACTTT
TRBD2	TRBJ2-7	TRBV11-3	NA	CASSLGVGEGYEQYF	TGTGCCAGCAGCTTAGGCGTAGGGGAGGGCTACGAGCAGTACTTC
TRBD2	TRBJ2-3	TRBV29-1	NA	CSVGLAGGPRTQYF	TGCAGCGTGGGACTAGCGGGAGGGCCGCGTACGCAGTATTTT
NA	TRBJ1-6	TRBV6-5	NA	CASTPGSYNSPLHF	TGTGCCAGCACCCCGGGCTCCTATAATTCACCCCTCCACTTT
NA	TRBJ1-1	TRBV27	NA	CASSEFGRGGNTEAFF	TGTGCCAGCAGTGAATTCGGACGAGGGGGGAACACTGAAGCTTTCTTT
NA	TRBJ2-3	TRBV1	NA	CTSSQEGPDTQYF	TGCACCAGCAGCCAAGAGGGTCCAGATACGCAGTATTTT
NA	TRBJ2-7	TRBV7-2	NA	CASSLGAGRSYEQYF	TGTGCCAGCAGCTTAGGCGCAGGGAGGTCCTACGAGCAGTACTTC
NA	TRBJ1-1	TRBV5-1	NA	CASSHQASSTEAFF	TGCGCCAGCAGCCACCAGGCTTCGTCGACTGAAGCTTTCTTT
NA	TRBJ2-1	TRBV18	NA	CASSLKGIIQSREQFF	TGTGCCAGCTCGCTAAAGGGGATCATCCAAAGCCGCGAGCAGTTCTTC
NA	TRBJ1-5	TRBV6-5	NA	CASSTGTREDQPQHF	TGTGCCAGCAGTACCGGGACAAGAGAGGATCAGCCCCAGCATTTT
NA	TRBJ1-6	TRBV19	NA	CASSPDQPDSAYNSPLHF	TGTGCCAGTAGTCCTGACCAACCGGACAGCGCTTATAATTCACCCCTCCACTTT
NA	TRBJ1-1	TRBV6-5	NA	CASSPRRGETEAFF	TGTGCCAGCAGCCCAAGGAGAGGGGAGACTGAAGCTTTCTTT
NA	TRBJ2-5	TRBV18	once	CASSPGGEVETQYF	TGTGCCAGCTCACCAGGTGGGGAAGTAGAGACCCAGTACTTC
TRBD1	TRBJ2-2	TRBV7-7	NA	CASSLSSGGPGELFF	TGTGCTAGCAGCTTAAGTTCAGGGGGCCCCGGGGAGCTGTTTTTT
TRBD1	TRBJ2-7	TRBV4-1	NA	CASSPGQGGSYEQYF	TGCGCCAGCAGCCCCGGACAGGGTGGGAGCTACGAGCAGTACTTC
NA	TRBJ2-5	TRBV7-9	NA	CASSYGNQETQYF	TGTGCCAGCAGCTATGGTAACCAAGAGACCCAGTACTTC
NA	TRBJ2-3	TRBV30	NA	CAWRGAFRAGLEPDTQYF	TGTGCCTGGAGAGGGGCTTTTCGGGCAGGGCTGGAGCCAGATACGCAGTATTTT
NA	TRBJ2-1	TRBV7-6	NA	CASRGGGSDSYNEQFF	TGTGCCAGCAGAGGGGGGGGGTCCGACTCCTACAATGAGCAGTTCTTC
NA	TRBJ2-5	TRBV10-3	once	CAISGAGRAQETQYF	TGTGCCATCAGTGGGGCCGGGCGAGCACAAGAGACCCAGTACTTC
TRBD2	TRBJ2-3	TRBV6-5	NA	CASRSLAGGADTQYF	TGTGCCAGCAGGTCGCTAGCGGGGGGGGCAGATACGCAGTATTTT
NA	TRBJ2-1	TRBV21-1	NA	CASSKRRTTDSYNEQFF	TGTGCCAGCAGCAAAAGGCGGACTACAGACTCCTACAATGAGCAGTTCTTC
NA	TRBJ2-7	TRBV19	NA	CASSMGGNRQTYEQYF	TGTGCCAGTAGTATGGGAGGTAACAGGCAAACCTACGAGCAGTACTTC
NA	TRBJ2-3	TRBV29-1	few	CSVEAGFTDTQYF	TGCAGCGTTGAAGCGGGATTCACAGATACGCAGTATTTT
TRBD2	TRBJ2-7	TRBV6-5	NA	CASHGGGWTYEQYF	TGTGCCAGCCACGGGGGGGGTTGGACCTACGAGCAGTACTTC
NA	TRBJ2-3	TRBV27	NA	CASSVDRSTDTQYF	TGTGCCAGCAGTGTAGACCGCAGCACAGATACGCAGTATTTT
TRBD2	TRBJ2-5	TRBV5-4	NA	CASSYLAGETQYF	TGTGCCAGCAGCTACCTAGCGGGAGAGACCCAGTACTTC
NA	TRBJ1-2	TRBV11-2	once	CASSLSMGEYGYTF	TGTGCCAGCAGCTTAAGTATGGGGGAGTATGGCTACACCTTC
NA	TRBJ2-3	TRBV10-3	NA	CAISALGSTDTQYF	TGTGCCATCAGTGCTCTAGGAAGCACAGATACGCAGTATTTT
NA	TRBJ2-3	TRBV25-1	NA	CASSSSPGSTDTQYF	TGTGCCAGCAGTAGCTCTCCGGGCAGCACAGATACGCAGTATTTT
NA	TRBJ2-3	TRBV7-2	NA	CASSPYVTDTQYF	TGTGCCAGCAGTCCTTACGTGACAGATACGCAGTATTTT
NA	TRBJ2-7	TRBV6-1	few	CASRPGTGYSYEQYF	TGTGCCAGCAGGCCAGGAACGGGCTACTCCTACGAGCAGTACTTC
TRBD1	TRBJ1-4	TRBV5-1	NA	CASSFRGQGATNEKLFF	TGCGCCAGCAGCTTTCGGGGACAGGGGGCAACTAATGAAAAACTGTTTTTT
NA	TRBJ2-7	TRBV5-1	NA	CASSLAESYEQYF	TGCGCCAGCAGCTTGGCCGAGAGCTACGAGCAGTACTTC
NA	TRBJ1-2	TRBV5-4	NA	CASSLEGVYGYTF	TGTGCCAGCAGCTTGGAGGGGGTTTATGGCTACACCTTC
NA	TRBJ1-1	TRBV6-1	NA	CATIPHGSSTEAFF	TGTGCCACCATACCCCACGGATCGAGCACTGAAGCTTTCTTT